The sequence of this T cell receptor (beta chain) was determined in a study of blood T cell repertoires in COVID-19. Overall study context: Nucleic acid was either cDNA or gDNA, and it came from T cells, B-cell-depleted T cells, or PBMCs.

J gave up 4 bases and V 1 base, and 3 bases lay outside the gene matches. From germline, CDR1 is LNHDA and CDR2 SQIVND (reference sequence). The CDR3 loop spans 16 amino acids. How the authors handled the data: Amplification of reference gene primers was used by the study to estimate nucleated cell counts. Clones were sequenced by immunoSEQ multiplex PCR, and TCRdb holds only the in-frame ones, with some missing. V and J calls and clone size are those listed in that table; D and trimming were worked out from the DNA. The table lists 250,000 to 300,000 clones, roughly 79% of them singletons. The TCR originated in a woman aged 55-75 years with active or convalescent COVID-19. This chain links TRBV19 with TRBJ2-5; 13 nucleotides line up with TRBD2. Sequencing was done on a sample of peripheral blood. The CDR3 loop reads CASSIGTSGGPETQYF. The CDR3 nucleotides read TGTGCCAGTAGTATAGGGACTAGCGGGGGCCCAGAGACCCAGTACTTC.